This T cell receptor beta chain comes out of a study of blood T cell repertoires in COVID-19. On the study more broadly: The origin of the acute and convalescent COVID-19 samples was the United States, Italy and Spain.

Generated by immunoSEQ multiplex PCR, the TCRdb table keeps only in-frame clones and is missing some. There are under 250,000 clones in the sample; about 86% occur only once, and approximately 1.4% lies in the top ten. This receptor was identified in a man older than 75 with acute or convalescent COVID-19. The sequencing input was peripheral blood.

CDR3 amino acids: CASSLVGVLAGDTDTQYF. As DNA, the CDR3 is TGTGCCAGCAGCTTAGTAGGAGTTCTAGCGGGGGACACAGATACGCAGTATTTT. The gene calls are TRBV7-2 and TRBJ2-3; the match to TRBD2 covers 10 bases. Per germline, CDR1 SGHTA and CDR2 FQGNSA. This CDR3 spans 18 amino acids. Unmatched junction bases numbered 9, after V lost 1 base and J lost 2 bases.